One and the same sample provided the 8 T cell receptor beta chains below, sequenced in a study of T cell changes during pregnancy in multiple sclerosis. Produced via immunoSEQ multiplex PCR; TCRdb's table is partial and in-frame only. The sample includes 40,000 to 55,000 clones, roughly nine tenths of them seen just once. The source was CD4+ T cells from peripheral blood mononuclear cells, collected in the first trimester of pregnancy. The origin of the receptors is a female donor with multiple sclerosis, enrolled in a pregnancy study.

V usage is TRBV6-5 and J usage is TRBJ2-1; D unclear. Germline CDR1 MNHEY, CDR2 SVGAGI. V gave up 4 bases and J gave up 0 bases, with 10 bases separating them. This CDR3 region has 15 residues. CDR3 nucleotide sequence: TGTGCCAGCAGTTCTCGGGTGAGCTCCTACAATGAGCAGTTCTTC. This codes for CASSSRVSSYNEQFF.

The chain employs TRBV6-5 and TRBJ1-4; D might be TRBD1 (5 bases). The CDR3 spans 13 residues. Trimming removed 5 bases from V and 7 bases from J, with 11 bases in between. CDR1 and CDR2 from the germline V gene are MNHEY and SVGAGI. The CDR3 loop is CASSRGSFEKLFF. The CDR3 DNA sequence: TGTGCCAGCAGTCGGGGGAGTTTTGAAAAACTGTTTTTT.

The V gene is TRBV10-3, the J gene TRBJ1-1; no clear D. Looked up from germline, CDR1 is ENHRY and CDR2 is SYGVKD. Between the trimmed V and J ends, which lost 4 bases and 1 base, there was a span of 10 bases. CDR3 length: 14 residues. DNA of the CDR3: TGTGCCATCAGTGCCCGACTACAGAACACTGAAGCTTTCTTT. This encodes CAISARLQNTEAFF.

This clone was counted between two and nine times. V is TRBV7-2 and J is TRBJ2-2; D remains unclear. Germline V lookup: CDR1 SGHTA, CDR2 FQGNSA. V lost 4 bases and J 0 bases, leaving 12 bases between the germline ends. The CDR3 extends over 16 amino acids. DNA of the CDR3: TGTGCCAGCAGCTCCCTTGGAGCTACGAACACCGGGGAGCTGTTTTTT. Encoded protein: CASSSLGATNTGELFF.

J is TRBJ2-2 and V is TRBV10-3; 9 bases are shared with TRBD2. The V segment lost 4 bases and the J segment 4 bases; nucleotides outside the gene matches: 4. Germline assignment: CDR1 ENHRY and CDR2 SYGVKD. The CDR3 contains 15 residues. CDR3 nucleotide sequence: TGTGCCATCAGTGCTAGCGGGGTGGGCACCGGGGAGCTGTTTTTT. As protein: CAISASGVGTGELFF.

The chain joins TRBV19 to TRBJ2-1; 16 bases line up with TRBD2. Germline loops: CDR1 LNHDA, CDR2 SQIVND (reference sequence). The ends lost 5 bases at V and 0 bases at J; junction bases unmatched: 7. The CDR3 loop spans 19 amino acids. For the CDR3, the DNA is TGTGCCAGTAGTCTAGGGACTAGCGGGAGGGTAGCCTCCTACAATGAGCAGTTCTTC. This translates into CASSLGTSGRVASYNEQFF.

The table lists this clone with a count of one. This rearrangement joins TRBV29-1 to TRBJ1-3, with no clear D. Germline V lookup: CDR1 SQVTM, CDR2 ANQGSEA. There are 13 residues in the CDR3. The V end lost 4 bases, the J end lost 4 bases, and 11 bases lay between the germline ends. The CDR3 nucleotides are TGCAGCGTTGCAGGTTATGAAGGAAACACCATATATTTT. It codes for CSVAGYEGNTIYF.

The chain joins TRBV6-6 to TRBJ1-1; weak D call: TRBD1 (5 bases). The V gene lost 6 bases and the J gene lost 11 bases, with 19 bases spanning the gap. The CDR3 covers 13 residues. Germline loops: CDR1 MNHNY, CDR2 SVGAGI (reference sequence). The DNA for the CDR3 is TGTGCCAGCAGAGCGAGGCAGGGTGGTCGTGCTTTCTTT. It codes for CASRARQGGRAFF.